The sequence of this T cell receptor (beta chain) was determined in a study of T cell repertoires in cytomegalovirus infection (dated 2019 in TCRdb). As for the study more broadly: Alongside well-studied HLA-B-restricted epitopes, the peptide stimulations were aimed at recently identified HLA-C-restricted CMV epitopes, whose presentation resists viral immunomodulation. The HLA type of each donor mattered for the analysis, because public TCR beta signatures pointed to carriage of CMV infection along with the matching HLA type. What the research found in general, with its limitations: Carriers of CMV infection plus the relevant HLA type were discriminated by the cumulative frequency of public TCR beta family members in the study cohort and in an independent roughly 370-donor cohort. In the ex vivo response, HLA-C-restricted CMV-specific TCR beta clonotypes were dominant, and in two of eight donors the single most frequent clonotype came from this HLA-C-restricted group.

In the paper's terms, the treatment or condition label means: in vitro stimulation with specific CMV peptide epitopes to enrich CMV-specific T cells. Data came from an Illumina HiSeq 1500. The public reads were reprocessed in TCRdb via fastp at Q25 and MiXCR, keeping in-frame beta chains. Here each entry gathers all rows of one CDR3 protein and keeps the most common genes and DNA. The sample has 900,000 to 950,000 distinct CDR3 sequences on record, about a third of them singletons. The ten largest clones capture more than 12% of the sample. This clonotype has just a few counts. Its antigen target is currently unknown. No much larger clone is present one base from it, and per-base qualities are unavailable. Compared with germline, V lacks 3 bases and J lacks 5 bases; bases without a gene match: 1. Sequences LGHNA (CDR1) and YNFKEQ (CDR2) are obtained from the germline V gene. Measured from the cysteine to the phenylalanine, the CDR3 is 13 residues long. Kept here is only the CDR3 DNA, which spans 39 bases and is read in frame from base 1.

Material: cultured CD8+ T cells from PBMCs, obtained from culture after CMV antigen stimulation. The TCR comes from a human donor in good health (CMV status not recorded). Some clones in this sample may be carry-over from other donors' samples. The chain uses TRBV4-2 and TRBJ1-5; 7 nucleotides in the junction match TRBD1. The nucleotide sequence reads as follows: TGTGCCAGCAGCCACGGACAGGATCAGCCCCAGCATTTT. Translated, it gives CASSHGQDQPQHF.